This note documents a single T cell receptor (beta chain) sequence. As yet, its antigen is unknown. This sample was included in a study of Ad26.COV2.S vaccination and SARS-CoV-2 variants. Study-level background: A COV1001 Ad26.COV2.S trial-arm participant provided the sample.

Germline V gene data show CDR1 as GTSNPN and CDR2 as SVGIG (reference sequence). The CDR3 runs 13 residues. The germline V and J ends were trimmed by 3 bases and 5 bases, with 14 bases remaining between them. The sample's treatment: some 20 received Ad26.COV2.S at low or high dose, single or two shots; about 5 received placebo; per-sample allocation not given. The samples were gathered on day 63 after the first injection of vaccine or placebo. The study's findings and limits: Total T cell responses were possibly underestimated by TCR breadth and depth analyses. Substantial breadth was reported for post-vaccination spike-specific CD8+ and CD4+ T cells.

Clones were read by immunoSEQ multiplex PCR, and TCRdb kept only the in-frame ones, dropping some. The table lists 380,000 or so clones, 83% of them singletons. This rearrangement joins TRBV30 to TRBJ2-7; perhaps TRBD1 as D (6 bases). Sequencing was performed on peripheral blood, taken in a trial of Ad26.COV2.S vaccine versus placebo. This receptor was taken from a person aged 18-60 years who received the Ad26.COV2.S COVID-19 vaccine or a placebo. CDR3 region: CAWRARGSHEQYF. CDR3 nucleotide sequence: TGTGCCTGGAGAGCCAGGGGATCCCACGAGCAGTACTTC.